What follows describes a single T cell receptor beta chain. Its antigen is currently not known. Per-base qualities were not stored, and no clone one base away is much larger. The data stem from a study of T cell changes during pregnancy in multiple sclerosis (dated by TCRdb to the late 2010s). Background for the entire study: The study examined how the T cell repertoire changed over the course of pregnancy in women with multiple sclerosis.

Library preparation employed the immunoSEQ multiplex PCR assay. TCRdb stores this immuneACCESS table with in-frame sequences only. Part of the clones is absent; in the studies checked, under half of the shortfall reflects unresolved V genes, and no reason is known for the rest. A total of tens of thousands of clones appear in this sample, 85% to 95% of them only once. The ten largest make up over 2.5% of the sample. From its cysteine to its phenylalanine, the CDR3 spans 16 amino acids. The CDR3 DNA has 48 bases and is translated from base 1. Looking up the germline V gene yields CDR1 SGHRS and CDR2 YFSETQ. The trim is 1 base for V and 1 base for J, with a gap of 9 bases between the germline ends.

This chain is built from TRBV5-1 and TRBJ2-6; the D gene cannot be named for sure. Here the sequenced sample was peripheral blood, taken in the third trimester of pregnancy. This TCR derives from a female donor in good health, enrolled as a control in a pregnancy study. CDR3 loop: CASSLPLTSGANVLTF. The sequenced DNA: TGCGCCAGCAGCTTGCCTTTAACTTCTGGGGCCAACGTCCTGACTTTC.